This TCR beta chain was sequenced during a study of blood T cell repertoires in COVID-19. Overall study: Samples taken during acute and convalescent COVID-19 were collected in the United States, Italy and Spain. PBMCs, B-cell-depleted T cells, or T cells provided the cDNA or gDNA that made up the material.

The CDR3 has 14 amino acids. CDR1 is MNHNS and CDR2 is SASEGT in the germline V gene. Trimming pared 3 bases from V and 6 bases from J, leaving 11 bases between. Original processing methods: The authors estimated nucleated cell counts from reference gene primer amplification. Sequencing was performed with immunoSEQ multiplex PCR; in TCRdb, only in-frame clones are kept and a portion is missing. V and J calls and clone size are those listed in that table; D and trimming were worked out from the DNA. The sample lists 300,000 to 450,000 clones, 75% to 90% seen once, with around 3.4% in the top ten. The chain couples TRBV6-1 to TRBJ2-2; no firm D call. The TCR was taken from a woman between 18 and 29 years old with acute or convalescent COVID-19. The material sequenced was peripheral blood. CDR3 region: CASSEVTSSGELFF. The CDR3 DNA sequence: TGTGCCAGCAGTGAGGTTACATCCTCCGGGGAGCTGTTTTTT.